This TCR beta chain was obtained from a study of T cell responses to AZD1222 COVID-19 vaccine. General study points: Sampling that yielded the repertoires occurred only after the peak T cell response. Seropositivity was recorded at baseline in only 5 or 6 AZD1222 recipients.

Profiling relied on immunoSEQ multiplex PCR, and the TCRdb table lists in-frame clones only, not all of them. The sample lists over 90,000 clones, roughly 86% seen once, with around 5.1% in the top ten. Notes on this clone: The target antigen is unknown.

Germline-derived CDR1 and CDR2 are SNHLY and FYNNEI. The CDR3 runs to 16 residues. The V and J ends lost 3 bases and 2 bases respectively, with 16 bases between them. This specimen consisted of peripheral blood, obtained on day 0 of AZD1222 vaccination. The chain links TRBV2 to TRBJ1-1; tentative D call: TRBD1 (5 bases). The TCR comes from an adult in good health. The CDR3 loop is CASSEILGRRNTEAFF. The CDR3 DNA follows: TGTGCCAGCAGTGAGATACTGGGACGGAGAAACACTGAAGCTTTCTTT.